The 32 T cell receptor beta chains below come from one sample, sequenced in a study of identical twins. TCRdb re-called the 5' RACE reads through MiXCR, storing one row per CDR3 protein. This sample has some 500,000 distinct CDR3 sequences; 22% occur once, and the top ten carry around 0.91%. These data also featured in a second study, about T cells expressing NK-cell markers.

Sequencing was performed on CD4+ T cells sorted from blood. The receptors derive from a young woman in good health.

J is TRBJ2-7 and V is TRBV15, with 9 bases lining up with TRBD2. Germline V gene data show CDR1 as LNHNV and CDR2 as YYDKDF (reference sequence). The CDR3 covers 15 residues. V lost 1 base and J lost 6; bases outside the gene matches: 7. CDR3 amino acids: CATSRVAGGPGEQYF. DNA for the CDR3: TGTGCCACCAGCAGAGTGGCGGGAGGGCCAGGCGAGCAGTACTTC.

This clonotype was seen only a few times. V gene TRBV12-5 combines with J gene TRBJ1-5; D not resolved. From germline, CDR1 is LGHNT and CDR2 FRNRAP. Trimming pared 6 bases from V and 0 bases from J, leaving 12 bases between. The CDR3 spans 15 residues. Written as DNA, the CDR3 is TGTGCTAGTGGGACGGGAGATTATAGCAATCAGCCCCAGCATTTT. Translated: CASGTGDYSNQPQHF.

This clonotype appeared a few times. The CDR3 loop reads CASRAGQGRYEQYF. In DNA, the CDR3 is TGTGCCAGCAGGGCAGGACAGGGTCGGTACGAGCAGTACTTC. The V and J genes are TRBV12-3 or TRBV12-4 and TRBJ2-7; 8 nucleotides line up with TRBD1. The CDR3 covers 14 residues. V gave up 6 bases and J gave up 4 bases; unmatched junction bases: 8.

The chain links TRBV7-9 to TRBJ1-4; 9 nucleotides align to TRBD1. The CDR3 extends over 15 amino acids. J lost 6 bases, V lost 4 bases, and 6 bases had no gene match. CDR1 and CDR2 from the germline V gene are SEHNR and FQNEAQ (reference sequence). This CDR3 reads CASSSPDRGYEKLFF. The CDR3 coding sequence is TGTGCCAGCAGCTCCCCAGACAGGGGGTATGAAAAACTGTTTTTT.

V is TRBV4-3 and J is TRBJ2-3; tentative D call: TRBD2 (5 bases). CDR1 and CDR2 from the germline V gene are LGHNA and YSLEER. Trimming cost V 3 bases and J 2 bases, with 15 bases left between them. The CDR3 is 16 amino acids. The CDR3 DNA reads TGCGCCAGCAGCCATACGTCCGGGATCTTCACAGATACGCAGTATTTT. Protein sequence: CASSHTSGIFTDTQYF.

This clonotype was counted ten times or more. The chain is built from TRBV12-3 or TRBV12-4 and TRBJ2-7; 7 bases are shared with TRBD1. Losses at the gene ends were 5 bases for V and 4 bases for J; bases not matched to a gene: 5. The CDR3 has 13 residues. This CDR3 reads CASSPRQGYEQYF. The CDR3 DNA is TGTGCCAGCAGTCCGAGACAGGGTTACGAGCAGTACTTC.

This clonotype was observed a few times. The gene calls are TRBV9 and TRBJ1-4; D is possibly TRBD1 (6 bases). The CDR3 contains 18 residues. V gave up 0 bases and J gave up 5 bases, with 20 bases separating them. Germline assignment: CDR1 SGDLS and CDR2 YYNGEE. The CDR3 reads CASSVESVWAGTNEKLFF. DNA of the CDR3: TGTGCCAGCAGCGTAGAATCTGTGTGGGCAGGGACAAATGAAAAACTGTTTTTT. Full variable domain (remainder filled in from reference TRBV9 and TRBJ1-4): DSGVTQTPKHLITATGQRVTLRCSPRSGDLSVYWYQQSLDQGLQFLIQYYNGEERAKGNILERFSAQQFPDLHSELNLSSLELGDSALYFCASSVESVWAGTNEKLFFGSGTQLSVL.

The V and J genes are TRBV5-1 and TRBJ2-4, with a weak D call TRBD1 (5 bases). Trimming cost V 0 bases and J 6 bases, with 10 bases left between them. Germline assignment: CDR1 SGHRS and CDR2 YFSETQ. The CDR3 covers 14 residues. The CDR3 sequence: CASSLAGFGNIQYF. In nucleotides, the CDR3 is TGCGCCAGCAGCTTGGCAGGGTTTGGAAACATTCAGTACTTC.

The rearrangement joins TRBV5-6 to TRBJ2-1; 7 bases match TRBD1. V trimming: 4 bases; J trimming: 3 bases; junction bases outside the gene matches: 7. From germline, CDR1 is SGHDT and CDR2 YYEEEE. CDR3 length: 15 residues. The CDR3 is CASSGTVGNYNEQFF. CDR3 bases: TGTGCCAGCAGCGGGACAGTGGGTAACTACAATGAGCAGTTCTTC.

The chain couples TRBV15 to TRBJ2-1, with 7 nucleotides matching TRBD1. J gave up 12 bases and V 0 bases, and 20 bases lay outside the gene matches. This CDR3 has 18 amino acids. Looked up from germline, CDR1 is LNHNV and CDR2 is YYDKDF (reference sequence). As DNA, the CDR3 is TGTGCCACCAGCAGAGATTTGTTGATCGTAAGGGGGCGAATGTTGCAGTTCTTC. Translating it yields CATSRDLLIVRGRMLQFF.

The chain uses TRBV2 and TRBJ2-3; no firm D call. V was clipped by 2 bases and J by 8 bases, with 11 bases between them. CDR1 is SNHLY and CDR2 is FYNNEI in the germline V gene. This CDR3 is 13 amino acids long. For the CDR3, the DNA is TGTGCCAGCAGTGAAATTTTTTCCGGTACGCAGTATTTT. It translates to CASSEIFSGTQYF.

This clonotype was observed many times. The chain has TRBV12-3 or TRBV12-4 and TRBJ2-5, with D tentatively TRBD1 (6 bases). With 6 bases removed from V and 2 bases from J, the gap between germline ends came to 13 bases. CDR3 length: 14 residues. CDR3 sequence reads: CASSPGQLQETQYF. The CDR3 DNA is TGTGCCAGCAGCCCAGGACAGCTACAAGAGACCCAGTACTTC.

J is TRBJ2-4 and V is TRBV20-1; D might be TRBD2 (6 bases). Trimming stripped 0 bases from V and 9 bases from J, with 9 bases between. The CDR3 extends over 12 amino acids. CDR1 and CDR2 from the germline V gene are DFQATT and SNEGSKA (reference sequence). The CDR3 sequence: CSARDVGGIQYF. The CDR3 coding sequence is TGCAGTGCTAGAGATGTGGGGGGCATTCAGTACTTC.

This clonotype was found a few times. The chain has TRBV24-1 and TRBJ2-1; 7 nucleotides align to TRBD2. This CDR3 has 17 residues. Germline V gene data show CDR1 as KGHDR and CDR2 as SFDVKD. The V gene end was trimmed by 0 bases and the J gene end by 0 bases; junction bases not matched to a gene: 4. CDR3: CATSDLGDYSSYNEQFF. DNA of the CDR3: TGTGCCACCAGTGATTTGGGGGACTATTCCTCCTACAATGAGCAGTTCTTC.

This clonotype was observed a few times. The chain couples TRBV20-1 to TRBJ2-7; D tentatively fits TRBD1 or TRBD2 (5 bases each). Germline assignment: CDR1 DFQATT and CDR2 SNEGSKA (reference sequence). The V end was cut by 0 bases, the J end by 6 bases, with 12 bases between. CDR3 size: 13 residues. The DNA of the CDR3 is TGCAGTGCTAGAGATGGGGGTCTGCCCGAGCAGTACTTC. Its protein product is CSARDGGLPEQYF.

This clonotype was seen at least ten times. This rearrangement joins TRBV29-1 to TRBJ2-7; D unclear. The ends were cut back, 6 bases at V and 2 bases at J, with 8 bases in the middle. Per the germline V gene, CDR1 is SQVTM and CDR2 is ANQGSEA. There are 11 residues in the CDR3. DNA for the CDR3: TGCAGCGTAGGGCTAGCCTACGAGCAGTACTTC. Protein: CSVGLAYEQYF.

This clonotype turned up a few times. The chain links TRBV5-4 to TRBJ2-2; TRBD1 agrees at 7 bases. The germline CDR1 and CDR2 sequences are SGHNT and YYREEE (reference sequence). The CDR3 is made up of 15 amino acids. Trimming at V came to 5 bases and at J to 4 bases, leaving 8 bases not matched to a gene. The CDR3 is CASSFDRAGTGELFF. The CDR3 DNA is TGTGCCAGCAGTTTCGACAGGGCGGGCACCGGGGAGCTGTTTTTT.

The chain has TRBV7-2 and TRBJ2-7, with D possibly matching TRBD2 (5 bases). Looked up from germline, CDR1 is SGHTA and CDR2 is FQGNSA. CDR3 size: 12 residues. V lost 7 bases to trimming and J lost 3 bases, with 10 bases between them. CDR3 nucleotides: TGTGCCAGCACCGAAGGGAGCTACGAGCAGTACTTC. The encoded protein is CASTEGSYEQYF.

Remarks on this clonotype: One end of the junction is discordant with germline, which a read error may explain. The chain combines TRBV6-1 with TRBJ1-2; TRBD1 agrees at 7 bases. CDR1 MNHNS and CDR2 SASEGT come from the germline V gene. The CDR3 is 10 amino acids. Here the CDR3 reads CAGRGDGYTF. The CDR3 coding sequence is TGTGCCGGCAGGGGGGACGGCTACACCTTC.

The CDR3 coding sequence is TGTGCCAGCAGCTTACTCGCGGGAGGGGTTGGGGCGCAGTATTTT. Protein: CASSLLAGGVGAQYF. The J gene is TRBJ2-3, the V gene TRBV7-9; 9 bases map to TRBD2. CDR3 length equals 15 residues. The ends lost 2 bases at V and 10 bases at J; junction bases unmatched: 10. Germline values: CDR1 SEHNR, CDR2 FQNEAQ (reference sequence).

This clonotype was picked up a small number of times. This chain uses TRBV20-1 with TRBJ2-3; TRBD2 matches at 8 bases. Looked up from germline, CDR1 is DFQATT and CDR2 is SNEGSKA (reference sequence). The CDR3 loop spans 16 amino acids. With 5 bases clipped from V and 3 bases from J, the junction kept 13 bases outside the gene matches. The CDR3 DNA sequence: TGCAGTGCTCCCCCCCTAGTAGCGGGGTTGACAGATACGCAGTATTTT. The encoded protein is CSAPPLVAGLTDTQYF.

In its sample, this clonotype was seen a few times. The chain links TRBV4-3 to TRBJ2-2; D unresolved. With 0 bases removed from V and 5 bases from J, the gap between germline ends came to 19 bases. The CDR3 consists of 18 residues. From germline, CDR1 is LGHNA and CDR2 YSLEER. The CDR3 DNA follows: TGCGCCAGCAGCCAAGATCTGAACCTGGGCAGTCGAACCGGGGAGCTGTTTTTT. Its translation is CASSQDLNLGSRTGELFF.

The sample holds one count of this clonotype. This chain links TRBV7-2 with TRBJ1-1; D gene uncertain. CDR3 length equals 14 residues. V lost 3 bases, J lost 0 bases, and 8 bases lay in between. Germline CDR1 reads SGHTA; CDR2 reads FQGNSA. CDR3 nucleotide sequence: TGTGCCAGCAGCTTTATGGATATGAACACTGAAGCTTTCTTT. This encodes CASSFMDMNTEAFF. Supplemented by reference TRBV7-2 and TRBJ1-1, the full variable domain reads GAGVSQSPSNKVTEKGKDVELRCDPISGHTALYWYRQSLGQGLEFLIYFQGNSAPDKSGLPSDRFSAERTGGSVSTLTIQRTQQEDSAVYLCASSFMDMNTEAFFGQGTRLTVV.

The chain has TRBV29-1 and TRBJ2-7; D may correspond to TRBD1 or TRBD2 (5 bases each). The CDR3 extends over 11 amino acids. Germline V gene lookup returns CDR1 SQVTM and CDR2 ANQGSEA. V was pared by 7 bases and J by 4 bases, with 11 bases between. The CDR3 nucleotides read TGCAGCGGTGAGAGGGGTTACGAGCAGTACTTC. The encoded protein is CSGERGYEQYF.

V gene TRBV15 combines with J gene TRBJ2-7; D unresolved. From germline, CDR1 is LNHNV and CDR2 YYDKDF (reference sequence). Trimming removed 4 bases from V and 5 bases from J, with 9 bases in between. The length of the CDR3 is 12 residues. In nucleotides, the CDR3 is TGTGCCACCAGCACCAGCCTCCACGAGCAGTACTTC. Protein product: CATSTSLHEQYF.

This clonotype came up a few times. The rearrangement uses TRBV6-1 and TRBJ1-1, with D unresolved. The CDR3 loop spans 14 amino acids. V was clipped by 8 bases and J by 6 bases, with 19 bases between them. Germline-derived CDR1 and CDR2 are MNHNS and SASEGT. The CDR3 region has the DNA TGTGCCAGCCTCCGGGATCCAGCGGCCGCTGAAGCTTTCTTT. It encodes CASLRDPAAAEAFF.

V usage is TRBV7-9 and J usage is TRBJ2-1; 7 bases agree with TRBD2. The CDR3 covers 13 residues. J was trimmed by 8 bases and V by 8 bases; bases with no gene match: 9. The germline V gene encodes CDR1 SEHNR and CDR2 FQNEAQ (reference sequence). CDR3 loop: CASGRLASYEQFF. The CDR3 DNA reads TGTGCCAGCGGGAGACTAGCTTCCTATGAGCAGTTCTTC. Supplemented by reference TRBV7-9 and TRBJ2-1, the full variable domain reads DTGVSQNPRHKITKRGQNVTFRCDPISEHNRLYWYRQTLGQGPEFLTYFQNEAQLEKSRLLSDRFSAERPKGSFSTLEIQRTEQGDSAMYLCASGRLASYEQFFGPGTRLTVL.

This clonotype was observed a few times. This chain uses TRBV7-9 with TRBJ2-7; 9 bases are a match to TRBD2. CDR3 length equals 14 residues. Germline loops: CDR1 SEHNR, CDR2 FQNEAQ (reference sequence). Trimming cost V 5 bases and J 5 bases; bases outside gene matches: 7. In DNA, the CDR3 is TGTGCCAGCAGCCTGTCGGGGACTAGCAACGAGCAGTACTTC. Translated, it gives CASSLSGTSNEQYF.

This clonotype was counted only a few times. The genes are TRBV7-2 and TRBJ2-1; 13 positions agree with TRBD2. The CDR3 covers 17 residues. Germline-derived CDR1 and CDR2 are SGHTA and FQGNSA. With 2 bases clipped from V and 7 bases from J, the junction kept 8 bases outside the gene matches. CDR3 in amino acids: CASSLTHGLAGENEQFF. CDR3 sequence (DNA): TGTGCCAGCAGCTTAACACACGGACTAGCGGGAGAAAATGAGCAGTTCTTC.

The gene calls are TRBV7-2 and TRBJ2-4; tentatively, D is TRBD2 (5 bases). Germline V CDR1 and CDR2: SGHTA, FQGNSA. The CDR3 sequence is 15 residues long. V lost 0 bases to trimming and J lost 6 bases, with 12 bases between them. The CDR3 DNA follows: TGTGCCAGCAGCTTAGCGCTACTAGAGGGAAACATTCAGTACTTC. Amino acids: CASSLALLEGNIQYF.

This clonotype appeared a few times. The rearrangement uses TRBV20-1 and TRBJ2-1, with D maybe TRBD2 (5 bases). This CDR3 region has 13 residues. V was trimmed by 6 bases and J by 8 bases, leaving 17 bases between them. Germline CDR1 and CDR2: DFQATT and SNEGSKA (reference sequence). CDR3: CSAPSDFGDEQFF. CDR3 DNA sequence: TGCAGTGCCCCGTCGGACTTCGGAGATGAGCAGTTCTTC.

There are a few counts of this clonotype. This chain joins TRBV9 and TRBJ1-1; D remains unclear. Germline CDR1 reads SGDLS; CDR2 reads YYNGEE. CDR3 size: 15 residues. The V and J ends lost 1 base and 1 base respectively, with 11 bases between them. The CDR3 DNA follows: TGTGCCAGCAGCGTAAATGTAGGGCCGAACACTGAAGCTTTCTTT. Residues: CASSVNVGPNTEAFF.